This passage covers 7 T cell receptor beta chains from one sample sequenced in a study of T cell repertoires in cytomegalovirus infection. TCRdb re-called the reads with MiXCR, one entry per CDR3 protein. This sample has roughly 500,000 distinct CDR3 sequences; 25% to 35% occur once, and the top ten carry 17%. These receptors lack a known antigen. This material consisted of cultured PBMCs, taken from culture after CMV antigen stimulation. Receptor source: a human donor in good health (CMV status not recorded). Some clones in this sample may be carry-over from other donors' samples.

There are a few counts of this clonotype. V usage is TRBV29-1 and J usage is TRBJ2-1, with 11 bases aligning to TRBD2. The CDR3 spans 13 residues. Unmatched junction bases numbered 6, after V lost 7 bases and J lost 7 bases. From germline, CDR1 is SQVTM and CDR2 ANQGSEA. The CDR3, as DNA: TGCAGCGCGGAGACTAGCGGGACTAATGAGCAGTTCTTC. Its protein is CSAETSGTNEQFF.

This clonotype was counted between two and nine times. The rearrangement links TRBV7-2 to TRBJ2-3; the D is unclear. The germline V gene encodes CDR1 SGHTA and CDR2 FQGNSA. Deletions cut 5 bases from V and 4 bases from J, with 10 bases between. The CDR3 sequence is 13 residues long. CDR3 nucleotide sequence: TGTGCCAGCAGCCCCTCCCTCCCAGATACGCAGTATTTT. Amino acid sequence: CASSPSLPDTQYF.

The table lists this clonotype with a few counts. The chain recombines TRBV12-5 with TRBJ2-1; tentatively, D is TRBD2 (5 bases). Germline V gene lookup returns CDR1 LGHNT and CDR2 FRNRAP. The germline V and J ends were trimmed by 0 bases and 9 bases, with 24 bases remaining between them. This CDR3 is 18 amino acids long. In DNA, the CDR3 is TGTGCTAGTGGTTTGGTACTGTGGAACGGACCTGCTCGGGGTGAGCAGTTCTTC. It codes for CASGLVLWNGPARGEQFF.

The chain recombines TRBV15 with TRBJ2-3; 11 nucleotides match TRBD2. The CDR3 extends over 14 amino acids. The germline CDR1 and CDR2 sequences are LNHNV and YYDKDF (reference sequence). V dropped 8 bases and J dropped 3; count of bases not matched to a gene: 4. CDR3 region: CATELAGGTDTQYF. CDR3 coding DNA: TGTGCCACCGAGCTAGCGGGAGGTACAGATACGCAGTATTTT.

This clonotype occurred a few times. The rearrangement uses TRBV19 and TRBJ2-3; no reliable D call. Germline CDR1 reads LNHDA; CDR2 reads SQIVND (reference sequence). Trimming left V 3 bases short and J 3 bases short, with 19 bases between. This CDR3 comprises 17 residues. CDR3 coding DNA: TGTGCCAGTAGTATCGGGCTCTACGGCGAAATAACAGATACGCAGTATTTT. Encoded protein: CASSIGLYGEITDTQYF. The full variable domain, rest sourced from reference TRBV19 and TRBJ2-3, is DGGITQSPKYLFRKEGQNVTLSCEQNLNHDAMYWYRQDPGQGLRLIYYSQIVNDFQKGDIAEGYSVSREKKESFPLTVTSAQKNPTAFYLCASSIGLYGEITDTQYFGPGTRLTVL.

This chain links TRBV7-2 with TRBJ2-1, with 14 nucleotides matching TRBD2. From germline, CDR1 is SGHTA and CDR2 FQGNSA. The V gene end was trimmed by 5 bases and the J gene end by 7 bases; junction bases not matched to a gene: 7. The CDR3 sequence is 16 residues long. The CDR3 loop is CASSARTSGRSNEQFF. The DNA for the CDR3 is TGTGCCAGCAGCGCGAGGACTAGCGGGAGGTCGAATGAGCAGTTCTTC.

This chain links TRBV6-6 with TRBJ2-2; TRBD2 is a possible D gene (6 bases). CDR3 length: 17 residues. Germline CDR1 MNHNY, CDR2 SVGAGI (reference sequence). The germline V and J ends were trimmed by 2 bases and 3 bases, with 16 bases remaining between them. The CDR3 reads CASSYSLDYPYTGELFF. The CDR3, as DNA: TGTGCCAGCAGTTACAGCCTGGACTACCCATACACCGGGGAGCTGTTTTTT.